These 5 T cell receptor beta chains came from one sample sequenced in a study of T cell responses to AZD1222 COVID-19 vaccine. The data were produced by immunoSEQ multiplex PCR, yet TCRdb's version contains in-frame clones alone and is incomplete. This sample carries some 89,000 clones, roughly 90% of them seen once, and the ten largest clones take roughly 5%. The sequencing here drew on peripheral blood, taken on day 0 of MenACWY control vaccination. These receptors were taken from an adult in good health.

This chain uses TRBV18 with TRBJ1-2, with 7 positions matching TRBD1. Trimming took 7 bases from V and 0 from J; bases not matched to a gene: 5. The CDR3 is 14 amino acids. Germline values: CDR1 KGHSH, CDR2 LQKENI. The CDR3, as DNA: TGTGCCAGCTTTCAGGGGGGACCTAACTATGGCTACACCTTC. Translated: CASFQGGPNYGYTF.

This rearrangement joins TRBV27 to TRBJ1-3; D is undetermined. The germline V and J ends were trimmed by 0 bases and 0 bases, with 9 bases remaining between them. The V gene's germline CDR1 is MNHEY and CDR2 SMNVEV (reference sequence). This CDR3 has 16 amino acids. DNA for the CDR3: TGTGCCAGCAGTTTATCGGGCGGGTCCTCTGGAAACACCATATATTTT. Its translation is CASSLSGGSSGNTIYF.

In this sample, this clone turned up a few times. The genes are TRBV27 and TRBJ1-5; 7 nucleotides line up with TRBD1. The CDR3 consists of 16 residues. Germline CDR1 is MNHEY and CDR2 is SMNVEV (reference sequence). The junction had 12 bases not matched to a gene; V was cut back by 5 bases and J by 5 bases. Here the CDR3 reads CASSPPGQVLHQPQHF. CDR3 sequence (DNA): TGTGCCAGCAGTCCCCCCGGACAGGTTCTTCATCAGCCCCAGCATTTT.

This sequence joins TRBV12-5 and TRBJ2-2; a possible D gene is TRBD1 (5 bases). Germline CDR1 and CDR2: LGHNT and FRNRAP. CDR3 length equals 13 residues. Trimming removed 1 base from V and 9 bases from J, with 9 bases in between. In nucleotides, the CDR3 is TGTGCTAGTGGTTTGGCGACAGCTAGGGAGCTGTTTTTT. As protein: CASGLATARELFF.

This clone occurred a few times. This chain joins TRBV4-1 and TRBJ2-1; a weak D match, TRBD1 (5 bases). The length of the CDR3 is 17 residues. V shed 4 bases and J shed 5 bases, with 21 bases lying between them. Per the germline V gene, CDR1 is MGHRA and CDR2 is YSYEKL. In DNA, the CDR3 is TGCGCCAGCAGCCGCGGATCAGGGATACAACTGAACAATGAGCAGTTCTTC. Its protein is CASSRGSGIQLNNEQFF.